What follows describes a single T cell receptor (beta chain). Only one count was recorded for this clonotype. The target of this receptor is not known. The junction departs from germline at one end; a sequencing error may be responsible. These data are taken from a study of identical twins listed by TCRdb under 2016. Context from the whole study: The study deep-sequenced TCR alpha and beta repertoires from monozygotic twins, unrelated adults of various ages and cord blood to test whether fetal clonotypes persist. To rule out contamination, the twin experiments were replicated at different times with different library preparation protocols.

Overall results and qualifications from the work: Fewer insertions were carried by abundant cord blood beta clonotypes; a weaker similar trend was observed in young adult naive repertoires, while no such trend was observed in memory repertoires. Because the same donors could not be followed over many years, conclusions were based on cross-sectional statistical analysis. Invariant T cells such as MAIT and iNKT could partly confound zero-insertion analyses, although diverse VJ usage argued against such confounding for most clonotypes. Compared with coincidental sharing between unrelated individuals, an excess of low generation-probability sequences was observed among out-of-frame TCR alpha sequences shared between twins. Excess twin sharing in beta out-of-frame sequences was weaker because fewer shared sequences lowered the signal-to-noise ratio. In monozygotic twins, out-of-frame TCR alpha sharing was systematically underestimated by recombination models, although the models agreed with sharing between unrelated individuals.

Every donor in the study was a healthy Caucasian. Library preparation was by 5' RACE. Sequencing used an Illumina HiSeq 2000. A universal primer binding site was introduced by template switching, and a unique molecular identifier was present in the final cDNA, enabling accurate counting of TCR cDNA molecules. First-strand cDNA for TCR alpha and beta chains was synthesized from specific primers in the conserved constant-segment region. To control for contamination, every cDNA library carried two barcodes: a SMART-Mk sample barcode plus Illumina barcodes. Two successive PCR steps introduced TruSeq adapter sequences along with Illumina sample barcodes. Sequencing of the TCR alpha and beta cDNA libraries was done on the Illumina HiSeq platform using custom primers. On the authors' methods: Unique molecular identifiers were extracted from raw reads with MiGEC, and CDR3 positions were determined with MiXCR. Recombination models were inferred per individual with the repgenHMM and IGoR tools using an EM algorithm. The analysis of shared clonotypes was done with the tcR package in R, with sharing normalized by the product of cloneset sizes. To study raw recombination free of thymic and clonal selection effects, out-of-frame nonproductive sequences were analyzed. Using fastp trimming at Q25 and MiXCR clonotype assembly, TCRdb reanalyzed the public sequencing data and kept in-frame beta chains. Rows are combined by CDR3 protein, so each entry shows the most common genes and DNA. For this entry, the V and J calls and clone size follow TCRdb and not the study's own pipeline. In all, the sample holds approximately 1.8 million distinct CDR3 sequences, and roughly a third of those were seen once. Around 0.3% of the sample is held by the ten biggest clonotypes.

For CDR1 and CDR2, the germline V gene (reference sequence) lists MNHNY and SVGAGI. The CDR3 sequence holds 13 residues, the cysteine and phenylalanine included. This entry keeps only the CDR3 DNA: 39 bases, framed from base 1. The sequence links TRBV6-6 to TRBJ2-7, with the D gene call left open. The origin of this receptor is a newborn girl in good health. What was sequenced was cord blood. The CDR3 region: CAGSYGPYYEQYF. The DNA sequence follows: TGTGCCGGCAGTTACGGACCCTACTACGAGCAGTACTTC.